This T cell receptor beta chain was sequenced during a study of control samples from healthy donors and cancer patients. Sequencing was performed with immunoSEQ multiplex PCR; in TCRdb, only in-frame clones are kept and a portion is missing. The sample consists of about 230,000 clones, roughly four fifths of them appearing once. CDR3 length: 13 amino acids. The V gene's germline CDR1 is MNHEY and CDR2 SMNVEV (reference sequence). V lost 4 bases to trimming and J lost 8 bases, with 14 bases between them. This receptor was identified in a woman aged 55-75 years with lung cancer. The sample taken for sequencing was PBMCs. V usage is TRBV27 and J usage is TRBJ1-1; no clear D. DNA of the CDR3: TGTGCCAGCAGTTCCCCCGACGGAAAAGAAGCTTTCTTT. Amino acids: CASSSPDGKEAFF.